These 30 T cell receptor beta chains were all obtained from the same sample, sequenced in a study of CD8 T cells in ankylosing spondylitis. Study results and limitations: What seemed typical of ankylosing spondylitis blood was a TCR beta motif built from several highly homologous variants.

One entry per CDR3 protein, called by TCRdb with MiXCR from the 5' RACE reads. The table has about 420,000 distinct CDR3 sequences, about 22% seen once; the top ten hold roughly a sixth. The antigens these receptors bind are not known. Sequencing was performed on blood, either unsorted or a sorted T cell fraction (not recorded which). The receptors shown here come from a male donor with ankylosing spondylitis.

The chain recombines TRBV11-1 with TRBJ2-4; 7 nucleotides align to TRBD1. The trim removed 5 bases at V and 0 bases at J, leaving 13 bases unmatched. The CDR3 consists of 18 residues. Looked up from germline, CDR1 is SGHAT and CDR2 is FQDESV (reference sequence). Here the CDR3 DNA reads TGTGCCAGCAGCGTACTCCCGGGGACAGTGATAGCCAAAAACATTCAGTACTTC. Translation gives CASSVLPGTVIAKNIQYF.

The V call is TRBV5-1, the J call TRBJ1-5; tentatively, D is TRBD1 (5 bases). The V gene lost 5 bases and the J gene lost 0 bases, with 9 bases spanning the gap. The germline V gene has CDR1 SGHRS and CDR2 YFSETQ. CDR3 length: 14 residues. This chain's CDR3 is CASSRDGSNQPQHF. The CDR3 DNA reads TGCGCCAGCAGTCGGGACGGTAGCAATCAGCCCCAGCATTTT.

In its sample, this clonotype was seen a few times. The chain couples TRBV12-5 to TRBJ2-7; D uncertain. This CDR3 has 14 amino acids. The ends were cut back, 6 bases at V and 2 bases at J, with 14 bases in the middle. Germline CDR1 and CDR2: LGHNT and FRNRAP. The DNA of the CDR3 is TGTGCTAGTGGCCGAACGGTTAGTGCCTACGAGCAGTACTTC. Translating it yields CASGRTVSAYEQYF.

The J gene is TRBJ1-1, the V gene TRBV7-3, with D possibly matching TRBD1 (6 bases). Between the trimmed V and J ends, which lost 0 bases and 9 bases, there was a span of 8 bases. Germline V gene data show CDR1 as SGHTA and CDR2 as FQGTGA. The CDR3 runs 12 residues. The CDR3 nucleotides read TGTGCCAGCAGCTTAACGGGGGGCCAAGCTTTCTTT. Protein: CASSLTGGQAFF.

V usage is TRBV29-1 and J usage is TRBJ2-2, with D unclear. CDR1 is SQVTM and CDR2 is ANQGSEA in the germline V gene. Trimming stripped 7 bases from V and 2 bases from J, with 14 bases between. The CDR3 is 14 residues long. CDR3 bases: TGCAGCGGGCTAAACAGCGTTAACACCGGGGAGCTGTTTTTT. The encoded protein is CSGLNSVNTGELFF.

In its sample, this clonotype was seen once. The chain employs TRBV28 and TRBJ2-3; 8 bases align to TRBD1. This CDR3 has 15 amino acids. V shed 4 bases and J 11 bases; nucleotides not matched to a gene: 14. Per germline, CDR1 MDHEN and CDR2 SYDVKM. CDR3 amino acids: CASSSDREHLTLQYF. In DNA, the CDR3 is TGTGCCAGCAGTTCGGACAGGGAACACCTCACACTGCAGTATTTT.

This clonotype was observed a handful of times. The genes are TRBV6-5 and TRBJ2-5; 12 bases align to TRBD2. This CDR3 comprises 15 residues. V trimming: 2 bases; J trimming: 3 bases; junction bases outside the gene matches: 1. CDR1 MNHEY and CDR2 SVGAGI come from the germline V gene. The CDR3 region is CASSYLAGGKETQYF. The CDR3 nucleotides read TGTGCCAGCAGTTACCTAGCGGGAGGGAAAGAGACCCAGTACTTC.

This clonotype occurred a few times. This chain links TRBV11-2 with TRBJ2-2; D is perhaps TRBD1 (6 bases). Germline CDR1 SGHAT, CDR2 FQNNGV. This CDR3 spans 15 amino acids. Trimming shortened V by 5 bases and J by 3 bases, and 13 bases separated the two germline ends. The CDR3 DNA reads TGTGCCAGCAGCCACGGGACACCGGACACCGGGGAGCTGTTTTTT. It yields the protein CASSHGTPDTGELFF.

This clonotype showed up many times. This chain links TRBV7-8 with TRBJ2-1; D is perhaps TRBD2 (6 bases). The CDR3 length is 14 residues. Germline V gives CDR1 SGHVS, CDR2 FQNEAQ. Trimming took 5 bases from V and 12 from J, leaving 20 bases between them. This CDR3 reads CASSPRGRTIVQFF. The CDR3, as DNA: TGTGCCAGCAGCCCTAGAGGGAGGACAATTGTGCAGTTCTTC.

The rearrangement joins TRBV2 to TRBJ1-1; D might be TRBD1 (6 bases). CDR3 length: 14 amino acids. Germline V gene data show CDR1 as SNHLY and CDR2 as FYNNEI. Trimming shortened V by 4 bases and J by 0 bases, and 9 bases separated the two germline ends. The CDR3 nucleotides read TGTGCCAGCAGTGTCAGGGGTATGAACACTGAAGCTTTCTTT. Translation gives CASSVRGMNTEAFF.

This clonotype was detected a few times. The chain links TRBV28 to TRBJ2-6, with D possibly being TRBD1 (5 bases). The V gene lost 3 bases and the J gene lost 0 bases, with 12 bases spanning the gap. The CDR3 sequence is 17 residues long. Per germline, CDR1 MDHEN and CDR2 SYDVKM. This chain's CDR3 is CASSFSQGGSGANVLTF. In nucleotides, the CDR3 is TGTGCCAGCAGTTTTTCCCAGGGTGGCTCTGGGGCCAACGTCCTGACTTTC.

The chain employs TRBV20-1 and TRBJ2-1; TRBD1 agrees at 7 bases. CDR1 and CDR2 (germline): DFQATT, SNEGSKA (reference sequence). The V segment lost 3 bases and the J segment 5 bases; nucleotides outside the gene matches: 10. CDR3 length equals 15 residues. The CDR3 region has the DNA TGCAGTGCTAGCTCGAGACAGGGTATCCACAATGAGCAGTTCTTC. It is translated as CSASSRQGIHNEQFF.

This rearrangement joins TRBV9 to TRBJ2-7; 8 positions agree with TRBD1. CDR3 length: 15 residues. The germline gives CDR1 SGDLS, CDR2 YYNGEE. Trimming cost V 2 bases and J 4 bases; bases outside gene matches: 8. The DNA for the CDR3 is TGTGCCAGCAGCGTCAGGGACAGGCCGATGTACGAGCAGTACTTC. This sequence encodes CASSVRDRPMYEQYF.

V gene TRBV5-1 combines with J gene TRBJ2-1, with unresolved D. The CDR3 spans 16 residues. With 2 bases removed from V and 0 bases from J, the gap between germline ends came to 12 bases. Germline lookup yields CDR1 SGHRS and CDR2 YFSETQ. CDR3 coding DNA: TGCGCCAGCAGCTTCAACTCGGGTAGCTCCTACAATGAGCAGTTCTTC. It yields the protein CASSFNSGSSYNEQFF.

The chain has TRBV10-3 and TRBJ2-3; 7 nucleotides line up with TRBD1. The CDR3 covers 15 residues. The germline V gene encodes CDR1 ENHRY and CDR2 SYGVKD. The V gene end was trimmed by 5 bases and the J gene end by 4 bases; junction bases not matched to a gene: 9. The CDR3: CAISSTGPPADTQYF. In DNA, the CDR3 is TGTGCCATCAGTTCGACAGGGCCTCCGGCAGATACGCAGTATTTT.

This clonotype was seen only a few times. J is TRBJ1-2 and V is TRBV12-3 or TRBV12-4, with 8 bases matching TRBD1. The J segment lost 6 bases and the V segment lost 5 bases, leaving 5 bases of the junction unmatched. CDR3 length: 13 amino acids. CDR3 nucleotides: TGTGCCAGCAGTATCAGGACAGGGAATGGCTACACCTTC. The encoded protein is CASSIRTGNGYTF.

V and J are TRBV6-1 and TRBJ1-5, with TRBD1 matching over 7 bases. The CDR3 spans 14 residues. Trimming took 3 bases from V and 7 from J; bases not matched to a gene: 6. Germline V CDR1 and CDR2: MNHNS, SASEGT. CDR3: CASSEGQPFQPQHF. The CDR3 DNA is TGTGCCAGCAGTGAGGGACAGCCGTTCCAGCCCCAGCATTTT.

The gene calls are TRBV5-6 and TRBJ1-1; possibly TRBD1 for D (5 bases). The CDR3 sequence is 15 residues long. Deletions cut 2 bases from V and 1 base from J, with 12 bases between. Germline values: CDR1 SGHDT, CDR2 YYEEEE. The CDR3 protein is CASSFPGGENTEAFF. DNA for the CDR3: TGTGCCAGCAGCTTCCCGGGGGGTGAGAACACTGAAGCTTTCTTT. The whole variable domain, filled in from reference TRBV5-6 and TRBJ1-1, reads DAGVTQSPTHLIKTRGQQVTLRCSPKSGHDTVSWYQQALGQGPQFIFQYYEEEERQRGNFPDRFSGHQFPNYSSELNVNALLLGDSALYLCASSFPGGENTEAFFGQGTRLTVV.

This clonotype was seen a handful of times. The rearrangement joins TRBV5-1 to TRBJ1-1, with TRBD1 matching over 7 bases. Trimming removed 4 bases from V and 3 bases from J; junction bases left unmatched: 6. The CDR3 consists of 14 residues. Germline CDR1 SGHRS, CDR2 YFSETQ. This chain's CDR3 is CASSRTGEDTEAFF. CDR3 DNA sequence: TGCGCCAGCAGCCGCACAGGGGAGGACACTGAAGCTTTCTTT.

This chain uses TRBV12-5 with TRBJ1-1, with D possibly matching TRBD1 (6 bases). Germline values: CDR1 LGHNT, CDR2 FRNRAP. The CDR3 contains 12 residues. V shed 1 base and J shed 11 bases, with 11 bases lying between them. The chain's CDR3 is CASGLDRVQAFF. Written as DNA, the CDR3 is TGTGCTAGTGGTTTGGACAGGGTTCAGGCTTTCTTT.

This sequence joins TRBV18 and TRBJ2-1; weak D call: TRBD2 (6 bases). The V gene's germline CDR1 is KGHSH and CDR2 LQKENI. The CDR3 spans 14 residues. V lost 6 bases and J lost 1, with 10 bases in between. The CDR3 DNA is TGTGCCAGCTCGGGCGGGAATTCCTACAATGAGCAGTTCTTC. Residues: CASSGGNSYNEQFF.

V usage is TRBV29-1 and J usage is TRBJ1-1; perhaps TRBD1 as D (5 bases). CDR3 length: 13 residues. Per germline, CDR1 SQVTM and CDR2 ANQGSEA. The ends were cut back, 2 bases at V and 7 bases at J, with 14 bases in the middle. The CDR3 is CSVEKGNRGEAFF. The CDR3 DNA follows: TGCAGCGTTGAAAAGGGGAACCGGGGTGAAGCTTTCTTT.

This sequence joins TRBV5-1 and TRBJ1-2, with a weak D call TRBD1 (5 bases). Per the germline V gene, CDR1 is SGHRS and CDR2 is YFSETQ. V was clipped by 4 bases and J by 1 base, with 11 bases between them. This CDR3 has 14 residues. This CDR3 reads CASSVDSVNYGYTF. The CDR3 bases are TGCGCCAGCAGCGTAGACAGCGTTAACTATGGCTACACCTTC.

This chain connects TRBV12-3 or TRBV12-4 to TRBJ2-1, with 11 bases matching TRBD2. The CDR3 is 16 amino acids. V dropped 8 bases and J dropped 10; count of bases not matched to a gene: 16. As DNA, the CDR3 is TGTGCCAGCTCGCCGCCCCGACTAGCGGGGACCCAGGAGCAGTTCTTC. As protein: CASSPPRLAGTQEQFF.

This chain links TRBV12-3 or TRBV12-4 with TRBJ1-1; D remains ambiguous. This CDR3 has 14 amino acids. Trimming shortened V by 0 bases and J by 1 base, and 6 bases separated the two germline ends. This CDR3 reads CASSLARRNTEAFF. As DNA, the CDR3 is TGTGCCAGCAGTTTAGCCAGGAGGAACACTGAAGCTTTCTTT.

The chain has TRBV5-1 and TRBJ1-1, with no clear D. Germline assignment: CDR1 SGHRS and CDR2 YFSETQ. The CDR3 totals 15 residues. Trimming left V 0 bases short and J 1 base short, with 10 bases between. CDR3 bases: TGCGCCAGCAGCTTGGTTTACGGGTCGAACACTGAAGCTTTCTTT. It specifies CASSLVYGSNTEAFF.

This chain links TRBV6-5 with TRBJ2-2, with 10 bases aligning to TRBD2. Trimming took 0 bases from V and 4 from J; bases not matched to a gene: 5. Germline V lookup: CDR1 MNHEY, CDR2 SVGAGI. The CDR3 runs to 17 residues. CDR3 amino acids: CASSYSGTSDGTGELFF. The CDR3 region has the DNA TGTGCCAGCAGTTACTCGGGGACTAGCGACGGCACCGGGGAGCTGTTTTTT.

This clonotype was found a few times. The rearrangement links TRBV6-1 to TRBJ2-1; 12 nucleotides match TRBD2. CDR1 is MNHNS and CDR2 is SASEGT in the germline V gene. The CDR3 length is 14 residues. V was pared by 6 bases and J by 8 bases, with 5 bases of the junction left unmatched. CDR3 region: CASRGLAGIYEQFF. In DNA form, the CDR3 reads TGTGCCAGCAGGGGACTAGCGGGTATCTATGAGCAGTTCTTC.

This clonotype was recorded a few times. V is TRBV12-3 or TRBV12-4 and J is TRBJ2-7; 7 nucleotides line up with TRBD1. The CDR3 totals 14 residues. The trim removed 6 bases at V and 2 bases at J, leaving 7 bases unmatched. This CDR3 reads CASRKGAGPYEQYF. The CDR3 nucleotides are TGTGCCAGCAGAAAGGGGGCAGGACCCTACGAGCAGTACTTC.

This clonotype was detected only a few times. Written as DNA, the CDR3 is TGCAGCGCTTCCGGGACAGGGGGTGGCGAGCAGTACTTC. Its translation: CSASGTGGGEQYF. V gene TRBV29-1 combines with J gene TRBJ2-7; TRBD1 matches at 11 bases. The V segment lost 7 bases and the J segment 6 bases; nucleotides outside the gene matches: 8. The CDR3 sequence is 13 residues long. Germline V gives CDR1 SQVTM, CDR2 ANQGSEA.